These T cell receptor beta chains were read from a single sample in a study of blood T cell repertoires in COVID-19. Using immunoSEQ multiplex PCR, the repertoire was profiled, and TCRdb retains in-frame clones only, with some absent. Among fewer than 130,000 clones, approximately 80% were seen once, and the ten largest hold more than 15%. The sequenced material came from peripheral blood. Source of these receptors: a woman in her fifties or sixties with acute or convalescent COVID-19. The CDR3 runs from the conserved cysteine through the conserved F or W. A D gene is named only where the DNA matches it firmly. Clone size is shown for a subset of rows, as once, few, many or a class of expanded clone.

d_call	v_call	j_call	clone_size	cdr3_length	cdr3_aa	cdr3_nt
NA	TRBV7-9	TRBJ1-5	NA	15	CASSLARTDNQPQHF	TGTGCCAGCAGCTTAGCCAGGACAGATAATCAGCCCCAGCATTTT
TRBD1	TRBV20-1	TRBJ2-3	NA	16	CSASGSGQGYTDTQYF	TGCAGTGCTAGTGGTTCTGGACAGGGCTACACAGATACGCAGTATTTT
TRBD1	TRBV19	TRBJ2-1	NA	20	CASSQKTGQGKGSAYNEQFF	TGTGCCAGTAGCCAGAAAACGGGACAGGGGAAGGGGAGCGCCTACAATGAGCAGTTCTTC
TRBD2	TRBV5-4	TRBJ2-2	NA	15	CASSSGGPGTGELFF	TGTGCCAGCAGCTCGGGGGGGCCGGGCACCGGGGAGCTGTTTTTT
TRBD1	TRBV24-1	TRBJ2-2	NA	17	CATSDMTQGAGIGELFF	TGTGCCACCAGTGATATGACCCAGGGGGCCGGGATCGGGGAGCTGTTTTTT
NA	TRBV2	TRBJ1-2	once	14	CASTSTGGVYGYTF	TGTGCCAGTACCTCCACTGGGGGGGTCTATGGCTACACCTTC
TRBD1	TRBV28	TRBJ1-2	NA	13	CASSPGQDYGYTF	TGTGCCAGCAGCCCGGGACAGGACTATGGCTACACCTTC
TRBD1	TRBV4-3	TRBJ2-5	NA	15	CASSQEVQGTETQYF	TGCGCCAGCAGCCAAGAAGTACAGGGGACAGAGACCCAGTACTTC
NA	TRBV7-2	TRBJ1-1	NA	13	CASSRDFITEAFF	TGTGCCAGCAGCCGGGACTTTATAACTGAAGCTTTCTTT
NA	TRBV6-6	TRBJ1-5	NA	14	CASSYPGGTQPQHF	TGTGCCAGCAGTTACCCCGGGGGGACGCAGCCCCAGCATTTT
TRBD1	TRBV11-3	TRBJ1-3	NA	14	CASSYRGAGNTIYF	TGTGCCAGCAGCTACAGGGGCGCGGGAAACACCATATATTTT
NA	TRBV20-1	TRBJ1-1	NA	11	CSATQGLEAFF	TGCAGTGCTACTCAGGGACTTGAAGCTTTCTTT
TRBD2	TRBV13	TRBJ2-1	NA	20	CASSHLAGGSSLRSYNEQFF	TGTGCCAGCAGCCACTTAGCGGGGGGGAGTTCCCTTAGGTCCTACAATGAGCAGTTCTTC
NA	TRBV27	TRBJ2-7	once	13	CASWSRVPYEQYF	TGTGCCAGCTGGTCTCGGGTTCCCTACGAGCAGTACTTC
TRBD1	TRBV4-2	TRBJ2-6	NA	16	CASRPGTGFGANVLTF	TGTGCCAGCCGTCCCGGGACAGGGTTCGGGGCCAACGTCCTGACTTTC
NA	TRBV19	TRBJ2-3	NA	14	CASSIGGSTDTQYF	TGTGCCAGTAGTATAGGCGGGAGCACAGATACGCAGTATTTT
NA	TRBV21-1	TRBJ1-1	NA	16	CASGQGAPVRNTEAFF	TGTGCCAGCGGACAGGGGGCGCCTGTGAGGAACACTGAAGCTTTCTTT
TRBD2	TRBV5-4	TRBJ2-1	NA	16	CASSLAGVAGVHEQFF	TGTGCCAGCAGCTTGGCCGGAGTAGCGGGGGTCCATGAGCAGTTCTTC
NA	TRBV6-1	TRBJ1-5	NA	16	CASSDFPGTYNQPQHF	TGTGCCAGCAGTGATTTTCCGGGGACATATAATCAGCCCCAGCATTTT
NA	TRBV4-3	TRBJ2-3	NA	14	CASSQEAITDTQYF	TGCGCCAGCAGCCAAGAAGCCATCACAGATACGCAGTATTTT
TRBD1	TRBV6-2/TRBV6-3	TRBJ1-2	NA	18	CASSYHRDRGLYRHGYTF	TGTGCCAGCAGTTACCACCGGGACAGGGGGCTCTATCGACATGGCTACACCTTC
NA	TRBV5-6	TRBJ1-1	NA	14	CASSVWGERTEAFF	TGTGCCAGCAGCGTCTGGGGCGAGCGCACTGAAGCTTTCTTT
TRBD1	TRBV7-2	TRBJ1-6	NA	15	CASSSRTGGRSPLHF	TGTGCCAGCAGTTCTCGGACAGGGGGCAGGTCACCCCTCCACTTT
NA	TRBV24-1	TRBJ2-2	NA	14	CATHGQGGTGELFF	TGTGCCACTCACGGACAGGGAGGGACCGGGGAGCTGTTTTTT
TRBD1	TRBV7-3	TRBJ2-3	NA	13	CASSMTGSDTQYF	TGTGCCAGCAGCATGACAGGGAGTGATACGCAGTATTTT
NA	TRBV30	TRBJ2-5	NA	14	CAWSEAAGQETQYF	TGTGCCTGGAGTGAGGCCGCAGGCCAAGAGACCCAGTACTTC
TRBD1	TRBV11-2	TRBJ2-5	NA	15	CASSWQGQGTETQYF	TGTGCCAGCAGCTGGCAGGGACAGGGGACGGAGACCCAGTACTTC
NA	TRBV4-2	TRBJ2-4	NA	16	CASSLNSGGPGDIQYF	TGTGCCAGCAGCCTTAACTCCGGGGGGCCAGGGGACATTCAGTACTTC
TRBD1	TRBV24-1	TRBJ2-7	NA	15	CATSMGQGYSYEQYF	TGTGCCACCAGTATGGGACAGGGGTACTCCTACGAGCAGTACTTC
TRBD1	TRBV19	TRBJ1-2	NA	14	CASTTGHSNYGYTF	TGTGCCAGTACGACAGGGCATTCTAACTATGGCTACACCTTC